Following are 27 T cell receptor beta chains from one sample sequenced in a study of regulatory T cells in long-lasting Graves disease. Building of the TCR beta libraries involved iRepertoire HTBI primers and Arm-PCR of CDR3 regions. TCRdb re-called the multiplex PCR reads through MiXCR, storing one row per CDR3 protein. Of hundreds of thousands of distinct CDR3 sequences listed, 16% are singletons. Noted time point: newly diagnosed GD, antithyroid drugs for less than 3 months. Generation of the TCR library employed RNA extracted from PBMCs. This sample also appeared in a second study, on T cells in Graves' hyperthyroidism and ophthalmopathy.

Sequencing used peripheral blood mononuclear cells (PBMCs), obtained at new diagnosis, from a patient treated with antithyroid drugs. The receptors stem from a woman younger than 45 with Graves disease.

This clonotype came up a few times. This rearrangement joins TRBV7-2 to TRBJ2-3, with 8 bases identical to TRBD1. V was clipped by 6 bases and J by 1 base; unmatched bases: 12. There are 17 residues in the CDR3. Germline V lookup: CDR1 SGHTA, CDR2 FQGNSA. DNA of the CDR3: TGTGCCAGCAGTCCGACAGGGGCTCTGGCGGGCACAGATACGCAGTATTTT. This translates into CASSPTGALAGTDTQYF. The full variable domain, in which reference TRBV7-2 and TRBJ2-3 provide the parts outside the CDR3, is GAGVSQSPSNKVTEKGKDVELRCDPISGHTALYWYRQSLGQGLEFLIYFQGNSAPDKSGLPSDRFSAERTGGSVSTLTIQRTQQEDSAVYLCASSPTGALAGTDTQYFGPGTRLTVL.

This clonotype appeared many times. The chain couples TRBV7-9 to TRBJ2-7; TRBD2 matches at 8 bases. The germline gives CDR1 SEHNR, CDR2 FQNEAQ (reference sequence). Germline trimming cut 1 base from V and 4 bases from J; bases unmatched to any gene: 3. This CDR3 region has 14 residues. The DNA of the CDR3 is TGTGCCAGCAGCTTAGGCGCTAGCGGGTACGAGCAGTACTTC. The encoded protein is CASSLGASGYEQYF.

This clonotype has at least ten counts. In this CDR3 the conserved last residue, phenylalanine or tryptophan, is missing, so a read error is likely. The chain combines TRBV2 with TRBJ2-5, with 9 positions matching TRBD1. This CDR3 has 16 residues. After removal of 7 bases from V and 2 bases from J, the junction contained 11 bases not matched to a gene. The germline V gene has CDR1 SNHLY and CDR2 FYNNEI. The CDR3 nucleotides are TGTGCCAGCACTACACAGGGGGCACCAGCACAAGAGACCCAGTACCTC. Protein sequence: CASTTQGAPAQETQYL.

In this sample, this clonotype turned up a few times. The chain recombines TRBV30 with TRBJ1-1; no reliable D call. V shed 6 bases and J shed 4 bases, with 30 bases lying between them. Per germline, CDR1 GTSNPN and CDR2 SVGIG (reference sequence). The CDR3 covers 18 residues. The CDR3 here is CACVARALKPVVATEAFF. DNA for the CDR3: TGTGCCTGCGTAGCACGTGCGCTGAAACCCGTAGTGGCCACTGAAGCTTTCTTT. The entire variable domain, with the rest obtained from reference TRBV30 and TRBJ1-1, is as follows: SQTIHQWPATLVQPVGSPLSLECTVEGTSNPNLYWYRQAAGRGLQLLFYSVGIGQISSEVPQNLSASRPQDRQFILSSKKLLLSDSGFYLCACVARALKPVVATEAFFGQGTRLTVV.

Many counts were recorded for this clonotype. The V and J genes are TRBV3-1 and TRBJ2-1; tentative D call: TRBD2 (6 bases). V dropped 2 bases and J dropped 2 bases, with 7 bases sitting between them. The CDR3 has 14 residues. Germline loops: CDR1 LGHDT, CDR2 YNNKEL (reference sequence). The CDR3 bases are TGTGCCAGCAGCCAACGCGGGACCTACAATGAGCAGTTCTTC. It specifies CASSQRGTYNEQFF.

This chain links TRBV7-2 with TRBJ1-5, with a possible D match to TRBD1 (6 bases). This CDR3 contains 13 residues. V shed 7 bases and J shed 6 bases, with 13 bases lying between them. Germline loops: CDR1 SGHTA, CDR2 FQGNSA. The CDR3: CASTGGSLQPQHF. The CDR3 region has the DNA TGTGCCAGCACGGGGGGCAGTCTTCAGCCCCAGCATTTT. The entire variable domain, with the rest obtained from reference TRBV7-2 and TRBJ1-5, is as follows: GAGVSQSPSNKVTEKGKDVELRCDPISGHTALYWYRQSLGQGLEFLIYFQGNSAPDKSGLPSDRFSAERTGGSVSTLTIQRTQQEDSAVYLCASTGGSLQPQHFGDGTRLSIL.

The genes are TRBV20-1 and TRBJ2-7; D is unclear. Germline CDR1 and CDR2: DFQATT and SNEGSKA (reference sequence). Trimming stripped 1 base from V and 3 bases from J, with 16 bases between. There are 15 residues in the CDR3. The CDR3 DNA reads as TGCAGTGCTAGAGTGGGTTCCCGTCTGGACTACGAGCAGTACTTC. Encoded protein: CSARVGSRLDYEQYF.

This clonotype was observed a handful of times. The V and J genes are TRBV18 and TRBJ2-5; tentative D call: TRBD1 (6 bases). The CDR3 spans 13 residues. Per the germline V gene, CDR1 is KGHSH and CDR2 is LQKENI. With 6 bases removed from V and 5 bases from J, the gap between germline ends came to 13 bases. Written as DNA, the CDR3 is TGTGCCAGCTCGGCAGGGGTGAAGGAGACCCAGTACTTC. Protein product: CASSAGVKETQYF.

This chain joins TRBV19 and TRBJ2-3; 9 bases line up with TRBD2. Trimming took 9 bases from V and 4 from J; bases not matched to a gene: 8. Germline-derived CDR1 and CDR2 are LNHDA and SQIVND (reference sequence). The CDR3 covers 14 residues. The CDR3: CASNGGRAADTQYF. CDR3 bases: TGTGCCAGCAATGGCGGGAGGGCGGCAGATACGCAGTATTTT. The entire variable domain, with the rest obtained from reference TRBV19 and TRBJ2-3, is as follows: DGGITQSPKYLFRKEGQNVTLSCEQNLNHDAMYWYRQDPGQGLRLIYYSQIVNDFQKGDIAEGYSVSREKKESFPLTVTSAQKNPTAFYLCASNGGRAADTQYFGPGTRLTVL.

The V and J genes are TRBV24-1 and TRBJ2-1; D is perhaps TRBD1 (6 bases). Germline CDR1 reads KGHDR; CDR2 reads SFDVKD. The V and J ends lost 5 bases and 4 bases respectively, with 23 bases between them. The CDR3 runs 18 residues. For the CDR3, the DNA is TGTGCCACCAGTGGGAGGACAGCCCGTCGAGTTCCTTACAATGAGCAGTTCTTC. This sequence encodes CATSGRTARRVPYNEQFF.

CDR3 protein: CSATSGNTGELFF. DNA of the CDR3: TGCAGTGCCACCAGCGGAAACACCGGGGAGCTGTTTTTT. V is TRBV20-1 and J is TRBJ2-2; possible D gene TRBD2, 5 bases. Per the germline V gene, CDR1 is DFQATT and CDR2 is SNEGSKA (reference sequence). The CDR3 sequence is 13 residues long. Trimming took 6 bases from V and 2 from J, leaving 10 bases between them.

On this clonotype: Since a much larger clone is just one base distant, this may be a read error. The chain combines TRBV7-2 with TRBJ1-2; D gene unclear. This CDR3 comprises 11 residues. Germline CDR1 SGHTA, CDR2 FQGNSA. Here the CDR3 reads CASSFDTGCTF. Here the CDR3 DNA reads TGTGCCAGCAGCTTCGACACTGGCTGCACCTTC.

This clonotype was seen a handful of times. The chain couples TRBV20-1 to TRBJ2-5, with 8 bases identical to TRBD1. CDR1 DFQATT and CDR2 SNEGSKA come from the germline V gene (reference sequence). The CDR3 has 13 amino acids. J lost 4 bases, V lost 6 bases, and 7 bases had no gene match. CDR3 bases: TGCAGTGCCCGCCCCGGACAGGGAGAGACCCAGTACTTC. As protein: CSARPGQGETQYF.

Ten or more counts support this clonotype. The rearrangement links TRBV29-1 to TRBJ1-2; D ambiguous. CDR1 and CDR2 from the germline V gene are SQVTM and ANQGSEA. Deletions cut 0 bases from V and 8 bases from J, with 7 bases between. This CDR3 has 11 amino acids. The CDR3 loop reads CSVEDGWGYTF. Written as DNA, the CDR3 is TGCAGCGTTGAAGATGGCTGGGGCTACACCTTC.

CDR3 bases: TGTGCCTGGAACCACAACCAAGAGACCCAGTACTTC. Protein: CAWNHNQETQYF. The rearrangement uses TRBV30 and TRBJ2-5; no firm D call. Germline assignment: CDR1 GTSNPN and CDR2 SVGIG (reference sequence). V was pared by 4 bases and J by 0 bases, with 6 bases between. This CDR3 is built from 12 residues.

This clonotype was counted many times. J is TRBJ2-3 and V is TRBV28; D ambiguous. The V gene's germline CDR1 is MDHEN and CDR2 SYDVKM. The CDR3 is 13 amino acids. V lost 5 bases, J lost 4 bases, and 10 bases lay in between. CDR3 residues: CASSHEIADTQYF. For the CDR3, the DNA is TGTGCCAGCAGTCACGAGATCGCAGATACGCAGTATTTT. The entire variable domain, with the rest obtained from reference TRBV28 and TRBJ2-3, is as follows: DVKVTQSSRYLVKRTGEKVFLECVQDMDHENMFWYRQDPGLGLRLIYFSYDVKMKEKGDIPEGYSVSREKKERFSLILESASTNQTSMYLCASSHEIADTQYFGPGTRLTVL.

This clonotype was counted at least ten times. This chain joins TRBV15 and TRBJ1-4; 9 nucleotides line up with TRBD1. Germline assignment: CDR1 LNHNV and CDR2 YYDKDF (reference sequence). There are 14 residues in the CDR3. J was trimmed by 7 bases and V by 8 bases; bases with no gene match: 8. The CDR3 loop is CATQPDRGTEKLFF. The DNA for the CDR3 is TGTGCCACCCAGCCCGACAGGGGGACTGAAAAACTGTTTTTT.

This clonotype has just a few counts. The chain is built from TRBV3-1 and TRBJ2-7, with TRBD1 identical over 7 bases. Germline V CDR1 and CDR2: LGHDT, YNNKEL (reference sequence). This CDR3 has 18 residues. With 4 bases clipped from V and 1 base from J, the junction kept 16 bases outside the gene matches. The CDR3 here is CASSPPPMTGPESYEQYF. The CDR3 bases are TGTGCCAGCAGCCCCCCCCCCATGACAGGGCCCGAATCCTACGAGCAGTACTTC.

Of note for this clonotype: At one of its ends the junction is not consistent with the germline gene, which may arise from a read error. The chain recombines TRBV2 with TRBJ1-5; perhaps TRBD1 as D (6 bases). The V gene's germline CDR1 is SNHLY and CDR2 FYNNEI. The CDR3 consists of 13 residues. CDR3: CASRAGGNQPQHF. CDR3 coding DNA: TGTGCCAGCAGGGCGGGGGGCAACCAGCCCCAGCATTTT.

This clonotype was observed many times. This chain's CDR3 is CASSMSGGDRGVQYF. CDR3 sequence (DNA): TGTGCCAGTAGTATGAGTGGCGGGGATCGCGGCGTGCAGTACTTC. The chain carries TRBV19 and TRBJ2-7, with a weak D call TRBD2 (6 bases). The CDR3 is 15 amino acids. Germline-derived CDR1 and CDR2 are LNHDA and SQIVND (reference sequence). V lost 3 bases, J lost 9 bases, and 21 bases lay in between.

This clonotype has only a few counts. This sequence joins TRBV30 and TRBJ2-7, with 11 bases matching TRBD2. V shed 5 bases, J shed 4 bases, and the junction held 4 bases outside the gene matches. Germline V gene lookup returns CDR1 GTSNPN and CDR2 SVGIG (reference sequence). The CDR3 runs 13 residues. CDR3 nucleotide sequence: TGTGCCTGGCAGGGACTAGCGGCTTACGAGCAGTACTTC. Protein: CAWQGLAAYEQYF.

The J gene is TRBJ2-1, the V gene TRBV15; D gene uncertain. Trimming removed 5 bases at V and 15 bases at J, with 17 bases between. The germline V gene has CDR1 LNHNV and CDR2 YYDKDF (reference sequence). The length of the CDR3 is 12 residues. The chain's CDR3 is CATSPTFGLGFF. CDR3 bases: TGTGCCACCAGCCCCACCTTCGGCTTGGGGTTCTTC.

This clonotype was picked up a small number of times. V usage is TRBV7-2 and J usage is TRBJ1-3; no firm D call. Germline V lookup: CDR1 SGHTA, CDR2 FQGNSA. Trimming cost V 4 bases and J 9 bases, with 22 bases left between them. The length of the CDR3 is 16 residues. DNA for the CDR3: TGTGCCAGCAGCTCGCCCGTAGGAGGACCGCTGGGCACCATATATTTT. Translation: CASSSPVGGPLGTIYF.

This clonotype appeared many times. The rearrangement links TRBV12-3 or TRBV12-4 to TRBJ2-1; 7 bases map to TRBD1. The CDR3 sequence is 14 residues long. Germline trimming cut 8 bases from V and 6 bases from J; bases unmatched to any gene: 10. CDR3 sequence (DNA): TGTGCCAGCGGGGGACAGCTGGGCGCCAATGAGCAGTTCTTC. Translating gives CASGGQLGANEQFF.

This clonotype was observed at least ten times. The rearrangement joins TRBV28 to TRBJ2-5; possible D gene TRBD2, 6 bases. Trimming removed 5 bases at V and 5 bases at J, with 15 bases between. The CDR3 extends over 14 amino acids. Germline-derived CDR1 and CDR2 are MDHEN and SYDVKM. Here the CDR3 DNA reads TGTGCCAGCAGTCCCAGGAGGGGAACGGAGACCCAGTACTTC. Protein: CASSPRRGTETQYF.

This clonotype was detected ten times or more. V gene TRBV7-9 combines with J gene TRBJ1-1; no clear D gene. Trimming shortened V by 6 bases and J by 4 bases, and 12 bases separated the two germline ends. Germline V gene data show CDR1 as SEHNR and CDR2 as FQNEAQ (reference sequence). The CDR3 spans 13 residues. The CDR3 loop is CASSSDDSTEAFF. The CDR3 nucleotides are TGTGCCAGCAGTTCAGATGATAGCACTGAAGCTTTCTTT.

A note on this clonotype: A much larger clonotype is one base distant, so this may be a read error. This rearrangement joins TRBV27 to TRBJ1-4; a possible D gene is TRBD1 (5 bases). The CDR3 extends over 12 amino acids. Per germline, CDR1 MNHEY and CDR2 SMNVEV (reference sequence). The CDR3 loop reads CTSRQRNEKLFF. CDR3 DNA sequence: TGTACCAGCAGACAGCGTAATGAAAAACTGTTTTTT.